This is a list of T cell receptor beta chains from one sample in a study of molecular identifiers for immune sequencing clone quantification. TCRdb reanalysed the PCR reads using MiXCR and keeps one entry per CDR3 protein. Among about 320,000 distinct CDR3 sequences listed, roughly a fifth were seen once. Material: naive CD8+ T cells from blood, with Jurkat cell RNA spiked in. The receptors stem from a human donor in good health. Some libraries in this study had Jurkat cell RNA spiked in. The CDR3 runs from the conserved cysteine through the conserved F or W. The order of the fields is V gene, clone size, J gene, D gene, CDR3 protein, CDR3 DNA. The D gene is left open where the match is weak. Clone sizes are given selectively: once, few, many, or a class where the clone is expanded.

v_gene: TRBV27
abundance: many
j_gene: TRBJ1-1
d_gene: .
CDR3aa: CASSLNEGVTEAFF
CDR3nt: TGTGCCAGCAGTTTAAACGAGGGGGTCACTGAAGCTTTCTTT

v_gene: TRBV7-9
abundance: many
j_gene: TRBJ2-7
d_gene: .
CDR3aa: CASSPGASAWQYF
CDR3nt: TGTGCCAGCAGCCCCGGGGCTAGTGCGTGGCAGTACTTC

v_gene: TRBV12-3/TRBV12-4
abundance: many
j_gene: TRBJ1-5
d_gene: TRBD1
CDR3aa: CASSSSPTGNQPQHF
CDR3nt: TGTGCCAGCAGTTCCTCCCCGACAGGGAATCAGCCCCAGCATTTT

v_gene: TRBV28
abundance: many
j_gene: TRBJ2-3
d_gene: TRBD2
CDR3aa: CASNLLAGGADTQYF
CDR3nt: TGTGCCAGCAATCTCCTAGCGGGAGGCGCAGATACGCAGTATTTT

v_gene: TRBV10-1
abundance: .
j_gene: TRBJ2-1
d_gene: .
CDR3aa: CASSERAYNEQFF
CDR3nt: TGCGCCAGCAGTGAACGCGCCTACAATGAGCAGTTCTTC

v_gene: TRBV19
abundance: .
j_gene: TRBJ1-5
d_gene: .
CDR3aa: CARTAPRYHQPQHF
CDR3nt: TGTGCCAGGACCGCCCCACGGTACCATCAGCCCCAGCATTTT

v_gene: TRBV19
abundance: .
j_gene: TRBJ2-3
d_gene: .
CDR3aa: CASSIGGDTRYF
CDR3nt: TGTGCCAGTAGTATAGGGGGAGATACGCGGTATTTT

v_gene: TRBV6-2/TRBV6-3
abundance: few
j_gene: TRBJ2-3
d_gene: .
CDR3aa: CASIEGPWEFGDTQYF
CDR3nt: TGTGCCAGCATTGAAGGACCCTGGGAGTTTGGGGATACGCAGTATTTT

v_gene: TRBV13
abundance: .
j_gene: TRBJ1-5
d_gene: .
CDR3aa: CASSPGPINQPQHF
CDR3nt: TGTGCCAGCAGCCCGGGACCGATCAATCAGCCCCAGCATTTT

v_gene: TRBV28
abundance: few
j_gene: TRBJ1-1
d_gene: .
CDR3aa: CASSFRQEIMNTEAFF
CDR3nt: TGTGCCAGCAGTTTTAGACAGGAGATCATGAACACTGAAGCTTTCTTT

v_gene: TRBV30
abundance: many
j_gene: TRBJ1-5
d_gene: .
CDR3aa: CAWSETASNQPQHF
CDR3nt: TGTGCCTGGAGTGAAACAGCCAGCAATCAGCCCCAGCATTTT

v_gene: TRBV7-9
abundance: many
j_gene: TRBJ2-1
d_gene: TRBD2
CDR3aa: CASSSISGRAAGEQFF
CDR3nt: TGTGCCAGCAGCTCCATTAGCGGGAGGGCCGCCGGTGAGCAGTTCTTC

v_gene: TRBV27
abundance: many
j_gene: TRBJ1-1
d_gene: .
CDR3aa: CASSALPGLGTEAFF
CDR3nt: TGTGCCAGCAGTGCGCTGCCGGGACTAGGCACTGAAGCTTTCTTT

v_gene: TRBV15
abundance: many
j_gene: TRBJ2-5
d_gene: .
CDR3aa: CATSSGEHSRLPQETQYF
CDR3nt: TGTGCCACCAGCTCAGGGGAACACTCCCGCTTACCGCAAGAGACCCAGTACTTC

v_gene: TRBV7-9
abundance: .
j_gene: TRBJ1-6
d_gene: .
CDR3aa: CASSGTGTYNSPLHF
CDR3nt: TGTGCCAGCAGCGGTACAGGGACCTATAATTCACCCCTCCACTTT

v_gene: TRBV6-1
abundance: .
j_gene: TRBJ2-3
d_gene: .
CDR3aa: CAISGHVRPYTDTQYF
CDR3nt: TGTGCCATTAGCGGCCATGTCAGGCCGTACACAGATACGCAGTATTTT

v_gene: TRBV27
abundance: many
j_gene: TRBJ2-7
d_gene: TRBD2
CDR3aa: CASRLAGGRSYEQYF
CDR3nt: TGTGCCAGCAGGCTAGCGGGGGGCCGCTCCTACGAGCAGTACTTC

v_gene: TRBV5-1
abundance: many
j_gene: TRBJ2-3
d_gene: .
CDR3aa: CASNHAPGRSSTDTQYF
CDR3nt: TGCGCCAGCAACCACGCTCCGGGAAGGTCCTCCACAGATACGCAGTATTTT

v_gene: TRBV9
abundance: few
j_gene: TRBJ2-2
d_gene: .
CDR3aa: CASSEALSGELFF
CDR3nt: TGTGCCAGCAGCGAGGCCCTCAGCGGGGAGCTGTTTTTT

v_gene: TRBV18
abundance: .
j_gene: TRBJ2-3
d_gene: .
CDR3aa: CANSPRTDTQYF
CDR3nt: TGTGCCAACTCACCAAGGACAGATACGCAGTATTTT

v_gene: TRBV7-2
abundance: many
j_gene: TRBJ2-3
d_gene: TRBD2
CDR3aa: CASSSGLADTRGADTQYF
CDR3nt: TGTGCCAGCAGCTCGGGACTAGCGGACACCAGAGGAGCAGATACGCAGTATTTT

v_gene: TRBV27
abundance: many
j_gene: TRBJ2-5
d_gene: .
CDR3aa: CASSFRQTQYF
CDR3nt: TGTGCCAGCAGTTTCCGGCAGACCCAGTACTTC

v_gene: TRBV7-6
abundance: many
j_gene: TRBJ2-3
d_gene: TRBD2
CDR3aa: CASSIYPSGDVYTQYF
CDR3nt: TGTGCCAGCAGCATTTACCCTAGCGGGGATGTATATACGCAGTATTTT

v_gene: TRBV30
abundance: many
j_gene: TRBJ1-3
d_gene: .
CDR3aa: CAWSSQISGNTIYF
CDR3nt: TGTGCCTGGAGTAGCCAAATCTCTGGAAACACCATATATTTT

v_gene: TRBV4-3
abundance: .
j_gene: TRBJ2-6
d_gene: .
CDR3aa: CASSQDGAGNSGANVLTF
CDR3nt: TGCGCCAGCAGCCAAGATGGTGCCGGGAACTCTGGGGCCAACGTCCTGACTTTC

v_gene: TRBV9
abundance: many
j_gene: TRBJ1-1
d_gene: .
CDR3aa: CASSIGQLNTEAFF
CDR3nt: TGTGCCAGCAGCATCGGACAGTTGAACACTGAAGCTTTCTTT

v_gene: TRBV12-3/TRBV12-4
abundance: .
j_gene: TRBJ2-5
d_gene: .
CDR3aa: CASSPIGVSQETQYF
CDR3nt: TGTGCCAGCAGCCCTATTGGGGTGTCTCAAGAGACCCAGTACTTC

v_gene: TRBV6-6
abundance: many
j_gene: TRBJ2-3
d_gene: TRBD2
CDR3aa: CALVPAGGTDTQYF
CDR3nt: TGTGCCTTAGTCCCAGCGGGAGGCACAGATACGCAGTATTTT

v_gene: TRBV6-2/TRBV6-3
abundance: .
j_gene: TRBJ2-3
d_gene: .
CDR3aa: CASSRFVRNTQYF
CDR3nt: TGTGCCAGCAGTAGATTCGTGAGGAATACGCAGTATTTT

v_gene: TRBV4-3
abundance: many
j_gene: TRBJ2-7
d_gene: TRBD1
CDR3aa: CASSWDSSPYEQYF
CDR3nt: TGCGCCAGCAGCTGGGACAGTAGTCCCTACGAGCAGTACTTC

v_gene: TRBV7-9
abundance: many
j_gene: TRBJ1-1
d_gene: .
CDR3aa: CASSLVGNTEAFF
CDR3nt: TGTGCCAGCAGCTTAGTTGGTAACACTGAAGCTTTCTTT

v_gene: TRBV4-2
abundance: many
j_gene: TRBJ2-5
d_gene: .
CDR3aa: CASSQVLGAQETQYF
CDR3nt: TGTGCCAGCAGCCAAGTGTTGGGCGCTCAAGAGACCCAGTACTTC